The 10 T cell receptor beta chains below come from one sample, sequenced in a study of blood T cell repertoires in COVID-19 (dated by TCRdb to about 2020). Library construction relied on the immunoSEQ multiplex PCR assay. Sourced from immuneACCESS, this table was stored by TCRdb with only in-frame sequences that have V and J called. A share of the clones is absent; for the studies checked, an unresolved V gene accounts for under half, and the remainder has no known explanation. The sample table holds some 460,000 clones, of which around 89% were seen once. More than 4% of the sample is held by the ten biggest clonotypes. Sequencing was performed on peripheral blood. Receptors were obtained from a woman between 25 and 40 years old with acute or convalescent COVID-19.

The V gene is TRBV6-5, the J gene TRBJ1-5; a possible D gene is TRBD1 (5 bases). Deletions cut 5 bases from V and 4 bases from J, with 12 bases between. The germline V gene encodes CDR1 MNHEY and CDR2 SVGAGI. The CDR3 loop spans 14 amino acids. This CDR3 is CASSTPGGNQPQHF. DNA for the CDR3: TGTGCCAGCAGTACCCCGGGGGGAAATCAGCCCCAGCATTTT.

The chain links TRBV7-6 to TRBJ1-2, with D tentatively TRBD1 (6 bases). Germline CDR1 reads SGHVS; CDR2 reads FNYEAQ. This CDR3 is 16 amino acids long. V gave up 5 bases and J gave up 5 bases, with 21 bases separating them. CDR3 bases: TGTGCCAGCAGCCCCCAGGGAGGGGCACAGGGATATGGCTACACCTTC. Encoded protein: CASSPQGGAQGYGYTF.

This sequence joins TRBV5-1 and TRBJ2-3, with 8 positions matching TRBD1. With 7 bases clipped from V and 4 bases from J, the junction kept 8 bases outside the gene matches. The germline CDR1 and CDR2 sequences are SGHRS and YFSETQ. The CDR3 runs to 14 residues. In DNA, the CDR3 is TGCGCCAGCCGGCTCACGACAGGGGCAGATACGCAGTATTTT. Translating it yields CASRLTTGADTQYF.

The chain carries TRBV2 and TRBJ2-1; D is perhaps TRBD2 (6 bases). With 4 bases removed from V and 8 bases from J, the gap between germline ends came to 27 bases. The germline gives CDR1 SNHLY, CDR2 FYNNEI. This CDR3 has 18 amino acids. The CDR3 loop reads CASSVVIGGTSSVYEQFF. In DNA form, the CDR3 reads TGTGCCAGCAGTGTCGTAATTGGCGGGACCTCCTCGGTCTATGAGCAGTTCTTC.

The genes are TRBV3-1 (or the pseudogene TRBV3-2) and TRBJ1-5; 7 bases are a match to TRBD1. The V and J ends lost 1 base and 4 bases, in that order; junction bases with no gene match: 1. Germline V gene lookup returns CDR1 LGHDT and CDR2 YNNKEL (reference sequence). The CDR3 has 14 amino acids. DNA of the CDR3: TGTGCCAGCAGCCAAGGCAGGGGGAATCAGCCCCAGCATTTT. The encoded protein is CASSQGRGNQPQHF.

This clone appeared once. The chain combines TRBV4-1 with TRBJ2-7, with D possibly being TRBD2 (5 bases). This CDR3 comprises 12 residues. V lost 0 bases and J 10 bases, leaving 10 bases between the germline ends. CDR1 and CDR2 (germline): MGHRA, YSYEKL. CDR3 protein: CASSQDGVLQYF. The CDR3 bases are TGCGCCAGCAGCCAAGACGGGGTTCTTCAGTACTTC.

The chain is built from TRBV10-3 and TRBJ2-5; D possibly corresponds to TRBD1 (6 bases). V lost 6 bases and J 5 bases, leaving 13 bases between the germline ends. CDR1 is ENHRY, CDR2 SYGVKD, per germline. The CDR3 runs 13 residues. This CDR3 reads CAIRTAGEETQYF. The CDR3 bases are TGTGCCATCAGAACCGCAGGGGAGGAGACCCAGTACTTC.

This sequence joins TRBV6-5 and TRBJ1-1; TRBD1 matches 8 bases. CDR1 MNHEY and CDR2 SVGAGI come from the germline V gene. With 2 bases clipped from V and 5 bases from J, the junction kept 7 bases outside the gene matches. The CDR3 runs 15 residues. CDR3 DNA sequence: TGTGCCAGCAGTTACGGGCGGAACAGGGGGACTGAAGCTTTCTTT. It encodes CASSYGRNRGTEAFF.

The chain has TRBV5-1 and TRBJ2-3; 10 bases map to TRBD2. Germline assignment: CDR1 SGHRS and CDR2 YFSETQ. Unmatched junction bases numbered 3, after V lost 4 bases and J lost 4 bases. The CDR3 spans 14 residues. The CDR3 is CASSTSGDADTQYF. As DNA, the CDR3 is TGCGCCAGCAGCACTAGCGGGGATGCAGATACGCAGTATTTT.

The chain carries TRBV7-2 and TRBJ2-7, with D possibly matching TRBD1 (6 bases). V gave up 2 bases and J gave up 2 bases, with 13 bases separating them. CDR3 size: 15 residues. Looked up from germline, CDR1 is SGHTA and CDR2 is FQGNSA. The chain's CDR3 is CASSLPTGTTYEQYF. The DNA of the CDR3 is TGTGCCAGCAGCTTACCTACAGGGACCACCTACGAGCAGTACTTC. Variable domain in full (rest from reference TRBV7-2 and TRBJ2-7): GAGVSQSPSNKVTEKGKDVELRCDPISGHTALYWYRQSLGQGLEFLIYFQGNSAPDKSGLPSDRFSAERTGGSVSTLTIQRTQQEDSAVYLCASSLPTGTTYEQYFGPGTRLTVT.